The table lists the clone carrying this T cell receptor beta chain with many counts. Its antigen is still unknown. TCR cDNA molecules each had a unique molecular identifier. TCRdb re-called the 5' RACE reads through MiXCR, storing one row per CDR3 protein. The sample holds approximately 24,000 distinct CDR3 sequences, approximately 4.8% seen once. This CDR3 spans 15 amino acids. CDR1 and CDR2 from the germline V gene are SGHTS and YDEGEE. V was clipped by 4 bases and J by 4 bases, with 17 bases between them. Time point indicated: sample taken at primary tumor resection. In each case, whole RNA from tumor, nontumor lung or frozen PBMC was sequenced unsorted. This specimen belongs to a study of spatial heterogeneity in lung cancer. Study-level information: Detection consistently yielded more beta chains than alpha chains. Study outcomes and limitations: Ubiquitous expanded tumor TCRs showed up in blood more at resection than follow-up.

The specimen was PBMCs, collected at surgery. This TCR was recovered from a male donor with early-stage non-small cell lung cancer. The V and J genes are TRBV5-8 and TRBJ2-5; D tentatively reads TRBD1 or TRBD2 (6 bases each). CDR3 sequence: CASSHLRGAGETQYF. The CDR3 nucleotides are TGTGCCAGCAGCCACCTGAGGGGGGCAGGAGAGACCCAGTACTTC.